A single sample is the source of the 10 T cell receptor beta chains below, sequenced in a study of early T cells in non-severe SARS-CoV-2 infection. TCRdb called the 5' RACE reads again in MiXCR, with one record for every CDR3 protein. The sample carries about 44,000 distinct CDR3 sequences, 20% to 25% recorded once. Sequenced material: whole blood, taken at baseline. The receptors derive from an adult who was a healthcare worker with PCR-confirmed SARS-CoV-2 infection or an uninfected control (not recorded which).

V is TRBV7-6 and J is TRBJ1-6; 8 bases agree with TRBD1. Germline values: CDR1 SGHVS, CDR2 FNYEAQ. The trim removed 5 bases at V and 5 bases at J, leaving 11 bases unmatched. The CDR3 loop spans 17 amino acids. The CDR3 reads CASSLSGGWNDNSPLHF. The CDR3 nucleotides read TGTGCCAGCAGCCTATCAGGGGGCTGGAACGATAATTCACCCCTCCACTTT.

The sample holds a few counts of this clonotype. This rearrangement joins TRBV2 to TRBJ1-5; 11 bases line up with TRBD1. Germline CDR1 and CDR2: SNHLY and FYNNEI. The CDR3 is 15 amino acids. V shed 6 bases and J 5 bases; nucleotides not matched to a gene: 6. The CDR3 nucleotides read TGTGCCAGCAGGACCGGACAGGGGGCTTATCAGCCCCAGCATTTT. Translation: CASRTGQGAYQPQHF.

This chain's CDR3 is CAIKGDSYNEQFF. CDR3 sequence (DNA): TGTGCCATCAAAGGGGACTCCTACAATGAGCAGTTCTTC. The genes are TRBV6-2 or TRBV6-3 and TRBJ2-1; a weak D match, TRBD1 (5 bases). Germline V lookup: CDR1 MNHEY, CDR2 SVGEGT. This CDR3 has 13 residues. The ends were cut back, 10 bases at V and 0 bases at J, with 10 bases in the middle.

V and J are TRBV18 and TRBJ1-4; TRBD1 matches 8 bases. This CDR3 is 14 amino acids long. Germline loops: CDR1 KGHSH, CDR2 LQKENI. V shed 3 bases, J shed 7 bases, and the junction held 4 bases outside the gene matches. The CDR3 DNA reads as TGTGCCAGCTCACCGACAGGGGTGGGTGAAAAACTGTTTTTT. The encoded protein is CASSPTGVGEKLFF. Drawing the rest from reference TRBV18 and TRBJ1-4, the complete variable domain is NAGVMQNPRHLVRRRGQEARLRCSPMKGHSHVYWYRQLPEEGLKFMVYLQKENIIDESGMPKERFSAEFPKEGPSILRIQQVVRGDSAAYFCASSPTGVGEKLFFGSGTQLSVL.

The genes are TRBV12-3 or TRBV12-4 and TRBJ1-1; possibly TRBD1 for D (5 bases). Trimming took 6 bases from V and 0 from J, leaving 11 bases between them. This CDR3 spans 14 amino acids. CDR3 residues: CASRPNRMNTEAFF. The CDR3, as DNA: TGTGCCAGCAGGCCAAACAGGATGAACACTGAAGCTTTCTTT.

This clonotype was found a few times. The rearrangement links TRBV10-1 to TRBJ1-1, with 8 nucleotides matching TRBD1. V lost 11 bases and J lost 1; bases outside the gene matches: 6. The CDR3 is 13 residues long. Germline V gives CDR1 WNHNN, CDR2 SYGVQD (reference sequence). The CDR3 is CAGLQGENTEAFF. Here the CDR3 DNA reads TGCGCCGGATTACAGGGGGAGAACACTGAAGCTTTCTTT.

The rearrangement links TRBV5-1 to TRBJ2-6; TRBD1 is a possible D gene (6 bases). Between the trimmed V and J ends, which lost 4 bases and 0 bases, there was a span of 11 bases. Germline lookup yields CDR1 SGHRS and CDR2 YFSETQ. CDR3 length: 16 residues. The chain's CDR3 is CASSPGQNSGANVLTF. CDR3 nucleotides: TGCGCCAGCAGCCCCGGACAGAACTCTGGGGCCAACGTCCTGACTTTC.

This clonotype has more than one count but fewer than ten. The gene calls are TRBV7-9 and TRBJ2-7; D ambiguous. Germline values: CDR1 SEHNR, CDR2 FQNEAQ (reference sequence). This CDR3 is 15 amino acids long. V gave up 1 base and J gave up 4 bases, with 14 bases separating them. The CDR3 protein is CASSLGVSEDYEQYF. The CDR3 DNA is TGTGCCAGCAGCTTAGGAGTTTCAGAGGATTACGAGCAGTACTTC.

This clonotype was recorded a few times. CDR3 in amino acids: CASSLDRSTYGYTF. DNA of the CDR3: TGTGCCAGCAGCTTAGACAGGTCTACCTATGGCTACACCTTC. The chain has TRBV7-8 and TRBJ1-2; D might be TRBD1 (5 bases). V was pared by 1 base and J by 4 bases, with 10 bases between. This CDR3 contains 14 residues. Germline lookup yields CDR1 SGHVS and CDR2 FQNEAQ. The full variable domain, with the rest looked up from reference TRBV7-8 and TRBJ1-2, is GAGVSQSPRYKVAKRGQDVALRCDPISGHVSLFWYQQALGQGPEFLTYFQNEAQLDKSGLPSDRFFAERPEGSVSTLKIQRTQQEDSAVYLCASSLDRSTYGYTFGSGTRLTVV.

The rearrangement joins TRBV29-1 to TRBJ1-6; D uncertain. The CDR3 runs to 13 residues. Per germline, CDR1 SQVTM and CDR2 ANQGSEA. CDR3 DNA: TGCAGTGCCCAGAGCTCCTATAATTCACCCCTCCACTTT. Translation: CSAQSSYNSPLHF.